These 20 T cell receptor beta chains were all obtained from the same sample, sequenced in a study of blood T cell repertoires in COVID-19. Sequencing used immunoSEQ multiplex PCR; TCRdb keeps in-frame clones, though not all of them. The table has roughly 200,000 clones, around 82% seen once. Input material: PBMCs or T cells enriched from blood (not recorded which). The receptors come from a middle-aged man who had recovered from COVID-19.

The chain employs TRBV28 and TRBJ1-5; a weak D match, TRBD1 (5 bases). The CDR3 extends over 17 amino acids. The germline V gene has CDR1 MDHEN and CDR2 SYDVKM. V lost 4 bases and J lost 0, with 16 bases in between. In DNA, the CDR3 is TGTGCCAGCAGTTCCCCAATACAGGACAATAGCAATCAGCCCCAGCATTTT. Amino acids: CASSSPIQDNSNQPQHF.

The rearrangement uses TRBV27 and TRBJ2-7; no firm D call. Per the germline V gene, CDR1 is MNHEY and CDR2 is SMNVEV (reference sequence). The CDR3 covers 12 residues. Trimming took 0 bases from V and 3 from J, leaving 3 bases between them. CDR3 region: CASSLSGYEQYF. DNA for the CDR3: TGTGCCAGCAGTTTATCCGGCTACGAGCAGTACTTC.

The chain combines TRBV7-2 with TRBJ2-6; 7 bases line up with TRBD1. The V segment lost 3 bases and the J segment 0 bases; nucleotides outside the gene matches: 5. The CDR3 sequence is 17 residues long. Germline V gene lookup returns CDR1 SGHTA and CDR2 FQGNSA. Written as DNA, the CDR3 is TGTGCCAGCAGCTTGACAGGGTTTGTCTCTGGGGCCAACGTCCTGACTTTC. Translated, it gives CASSLTGFVSGANVLTF.

This sequence joins TRBV6-5 and TRBJ2-7, with 10 bases fitting TRBD2. Per the germline V gene, CDR1 is MNHEY and CDR2 is SVGAGI. V gave up 0 bases and J gave up 4 bases; unmatched junction bases: 6. The CDR3 contains 16 residues. As DNA, the CDR3 is TGTGCCAGCAGTTACTCTAGCGGGAGGCTCGGGTACGAGCAGTACTTC. This codes for CASSYSSGRLGYEQYF.

The CDR3 DNA sequence: TGTGCCAGCAAATCGGACAGGGCTAACTATGGCTACACCTTC. This encodes CASKSDRANYGYTF. The rearrangement links TRBV11-2 to TRBJ1-2; TRBD1 matches at 8 bases. The junction had 4 bases not matched to a gene; V was cut back by 7 bases and J by 0 bases. Germline CDR1 reads SGHAT; CDR2 reads FQNNGV. The CDR3 has 14 residues.

The chain links TRBV5-5 to TRBJ2-7; 9 bases line up with TRBD1. Per germline, CDR1 SGHKS and CDR2 YYEKEE (reference sequence). The ends lost 3 bases at V and 3 bases at J; junction bases unmatched: 13. The CDR3 consists of 17 residues. The CDR3: CASSSSKGQGNYYEQYV. The CDR3 coding sequence is TGTGCCAGCAGCTCTTCGAAGGGACAGGGAAACTACTACGAGCAGTACGTC.

This clone was picked up a small number of times. V gene TRBV28 combines with J gene TRBJ2-5; 8 bases map to TRBD1. Germline V lookup: CDR1 MDHEN, CDR2 SYDVKM. The CDR3 length is 14 residues. Trimming took 3 bases from V and 5 from J; bases not matched to a gene: 5. CDR3 residues: CASSFQGASETQYF. Here the CDR3 DNA reads TGTGCCAGCAGTTTTCAGGGGGCGAGTGAGACCCAGTACTTC.

This sequence joins TRBV10-1 and TRBJ2-2, with 16 positions matching TRBD2. The germline gives CDR1 WNHNN, CDR2 SYGVQD (reference sequence). V was clipped by 0 bases and J by 3 bases; unmatched bases: 4. The CDR3 is made up of 19 amino acids. CDR3 nucleotides: TGCGCCAGCAGTGAGTCGGGACTAGCGGGAGGGCCCGACACCGGGGAGCTGTTTTTT. As protein: CASSESGLAGGPDTGELFF.

This clone was found many times. The CDR3 is CASSPRQGGYTF. CDR3 in DNA: TGTGCCAGCAGCCCCCGCCAGGGCGGCTACACCTTC. V gene TRBV7-9 combines with J gene TRBJ1-2, with D perhaps matching TRBD1 (5 bases). This CDR3 is built from 12 residues. Germline CDR1 and CDR2: SEHNR and FQNEAQ (reference sequence). V shed 5 bases and J shed 8 bases, with 12 bases lying between them. The complete variable domain, with remaining parts taken from reference TRBV7-9 and TRBJ1-2, reads DTGVSQNPRHKITKRGQNVTFRCDPISEHNRLYWYRQTLGQGPEFLTYFQNEAQLEKSRLLSDRFSAERPKGSFSTLEIQRTEQGDSAMYLCASSPRQGGYTFGSGTRLTVV.

V usage is TRBV4-3 and J usage is TRBJ2-5; TRBD2 aligns across 7 bases. The CDR3 runs to 15 residues. Germline-derived CDR1 and CDR2 are LGHNA and YSLEER. V lost 0 bases, J lost 5 bases, and 6 bases stayed unmatched. The CDR3 protein is CASSQEAGRYETQYF. Here the CDR3 DNA reads TGCGCCAGCAGCCAAGAGGCCGGGAGGTACGAGACCCAGTACTTC.

The rearrangement joins TRBV11-3 to TRBJ2-3; TRBD1 might be the D (7 bases). Germline-derived CDR1 and CDR2 are SGHNT and YENEEA. The V end was cut by 3 bases, the J end by 4 bases, with 11 bases between. The CDR3 has 14 residues. The CDR3 here is CASSFSRGADTQYF. Here the CDR3 DNA reads TGTGCCAGCAGCTTTTCCAGGGGGGCAGATACGCAGTATTTT.

The V and J genes are TRBV19 and TRBJ2-1; 7 bases agree with TRBD2. The CDR3 consists of 13 residues. The V and J ends lost 6 bases and 10 bases, in that order; junction bases with no gene match: 9. The germline V gene encodes CDR1 LNHDA and CDR2 SQIVND (reference sequence). Here the CDR3 reads CASSPGTGGEQFF. The CDR3 DNA reads TGTGCCAGTAGCCCGGGTACCGGGGGGGAGCAGTTCTTC.

The genes are TRBV5-1 and TRBJ2-4, with 13 positions matching TRBD2. The CDR3 has 18 amino acids. V trimming: 4 bases; J trimming: 0 bases; junction bases outside the gene matches: 7. CDR1 and CDR2 from the germline V gene are SGHRS and YFSETQ. The CDR3 sequence is CASSRGTSGVLAKNIQYF. The CDR3 nucleotides are TGCGCCAGCAGCCGGGGGACTAGCGGGGTTCTAGCCAAAAACATTCAGTACTTC.

The chain joins TRBV5-1 to TRBJ2-1, with 7 bases aligning to TRBD2. CDR1 and CDR2 (germline): SGHRS, YFSETQ. V was clipped by 0 bases and J by 0 bases; unmatched bases: 6. The CDR3 runs 17 residues. CDR3 sequence (DNA): TGCGCCAGCAGCTTGGGGCCTAGCGGTCTCTCCTACAATGAGCAGTTCTTC. This translates into CASSLGPSGLSYNEQFF.

J is TRBJ1-1 and V is TRBV27; 12 nucleotides align to TRBD1. With V trimmed by 4 bases and J by 4 bases, 1 base remained unmatched. Germline-derived CDR1 and CDR2 are MNHEY and SMNVEV (reference sequence). The CDR3 covers 14 residues. The CDR3 sequence is CASSSGQGATEAFF. The CDR3 bases are TGTGCCAGCAGTTCGGGACAGGGGGCCACTGAAGCTTTCTTT.

The chain combines TRBV28 with TRBJ1-2, with 9 nucleotides matching TRBD1. Trimming at V came to 6 bases and at J to 2 bases, leaving 1 base not matched to a gene. This CDR3 is 13 amino acids long. The germline gives CDR1 MDHEN, CDR2 SYDVKM. The DNA of the CDR3 is TGTGCCAGCAGAGGACAGGGGAACTATGGCTACACCTTC. Amino acid sequence: CASRGQGNYGYTF.

V usage is TRBV6-2 or TRBV6-3 and J usage is TRBJ2-7, with D maybe TRBD1 (5 bases). Per the germline V gene, CDR1 is MNHEY and CDR2 is SVGEGT. V dropped 2 bases and J dropped 2 bases, with 13 bases sitting between them. CDR3 size: 15 residues. The CDR3, as DNA: TGTGCCAGCAGTTACCCACCCAGGGCTGCCTACGAGCAGTACTTC. This sequence encodes CASSYPPRAAYEQYF.

This chain joins TRBV6-2 or TRBV6-3 and TRBJ1-1, with TRBD1 matching over 7 bases. The CDR3 is 13 amino acids. Trimming at V came to 4 bases and at J to 4 bases, leaving 3 bases not matched to a gene. The germline gives CDR1 MNHEY, CDR2 SVGEGT. The CDR3 nucleotides are TGTGCCAGCAGTTTCCACAGGGGCACTGAAGCTTTCTTT. Translated: CASSFHRGTEAFF.

CDR3 residues: CATSRADQPQHF. In DNA form, the CDR3 reads TGTGCCACCAGCAGAGCCGATCAGCCCCAGCATTTT. The gene calls are TRBV15 and TRBJ1-5; D uncertain. From germline, CDR1 is LNHNV and CDR2 YYDKDF (reference sequence). The CDR3 sequence is 12 residues long. Trimming took 1 base from V and 5 from J, leaving 3 bases between them.

The chain recombines TRBV4-3 with TRBJ1-4; the match to TRBD1 covers 8 bases. V trimming: 1 base; J trimming: 6 bases; junction bases outside the gene matches: 4. From germline, CDR1 is LGHNA and CDR2 YSLEER. The CDR3 is 15 residues long. CDR3: CASSQGNRGYEKLFF. The CDR3 nucleotides read TGCGCCAGCAGCCAAGGGAACAGGGGGTATGAAAAACTGTTTTTT.